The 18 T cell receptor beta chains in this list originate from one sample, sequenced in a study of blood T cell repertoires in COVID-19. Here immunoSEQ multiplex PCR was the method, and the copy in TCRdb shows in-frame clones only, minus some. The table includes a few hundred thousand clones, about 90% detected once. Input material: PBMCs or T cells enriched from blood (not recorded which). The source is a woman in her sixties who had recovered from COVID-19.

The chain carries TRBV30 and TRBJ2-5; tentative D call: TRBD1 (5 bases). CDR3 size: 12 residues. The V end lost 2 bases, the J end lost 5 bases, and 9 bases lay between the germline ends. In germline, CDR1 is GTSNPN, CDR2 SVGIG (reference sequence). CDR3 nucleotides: TGTGCCTGGAGTCTGGGGCAGGAGACCCAGTACTTC. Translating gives CAWSLGQETQYF.

CDR3 residues: CASSQDRTYGYTF. The DNA of the CDR3 is TGTGCCAGCAGCCAAGATCGGACATACGGCTACACCTTC. The chain is built from TRBV3-1 (or the pseudogene TRBV3-2) and TRBJ1-2; perhaps TRBD1 as D (5 bases). V was cut by 0 bases and J by 8 bases, with 10 bases left in between. The germline V gene encodes CDR1 LGHDT and CDR2 YNNKEL (reference sequence). The CDR3 length is 13 residues.

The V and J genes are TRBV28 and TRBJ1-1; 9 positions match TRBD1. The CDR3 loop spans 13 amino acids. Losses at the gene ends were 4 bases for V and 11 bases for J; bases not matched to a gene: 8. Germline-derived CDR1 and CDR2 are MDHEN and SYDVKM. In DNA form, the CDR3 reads TGTGCCAGCAGTTCCAGACAGGGGGGGCGCGCTTTCTTT. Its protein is CASSSRQGGRAFF.

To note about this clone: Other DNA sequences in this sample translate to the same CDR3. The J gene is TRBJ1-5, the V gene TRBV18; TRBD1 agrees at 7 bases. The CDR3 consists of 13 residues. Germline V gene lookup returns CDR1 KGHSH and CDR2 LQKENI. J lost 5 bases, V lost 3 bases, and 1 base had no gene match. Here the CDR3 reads CASSPGQDQPQHF. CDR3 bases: TGTGCCAGCTCACCCGGACAGGATCAGCCCCAGCATTTT.

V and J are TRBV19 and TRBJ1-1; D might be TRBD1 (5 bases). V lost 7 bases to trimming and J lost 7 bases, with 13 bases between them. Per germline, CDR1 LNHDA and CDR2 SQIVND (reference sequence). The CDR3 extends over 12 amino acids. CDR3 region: CASKRTGFEAFF. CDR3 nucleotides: TGTGCCAGTAAAAGAACAGGATTTGAAGCTTTCTTT.

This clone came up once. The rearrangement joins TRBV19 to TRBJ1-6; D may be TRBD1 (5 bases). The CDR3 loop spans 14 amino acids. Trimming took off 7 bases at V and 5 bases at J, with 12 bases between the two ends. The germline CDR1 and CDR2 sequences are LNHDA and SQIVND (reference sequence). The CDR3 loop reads CASKAGTHNSPLHF. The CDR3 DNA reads TGTGCCAGTAAGGCGGGGACGCATAATTCACCCCTCCACTTT. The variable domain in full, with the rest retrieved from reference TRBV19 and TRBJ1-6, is DGGITQSPKYLFRKEGQNVTLSCEQNLNHDAMYWYRQDPGQGLRLIYYSQIVNDFQKGDIAEGYSVSREKKESFPLTVTSAQKNPTAFYLCASKAGTHNSPLHFGNGTRLTVT.

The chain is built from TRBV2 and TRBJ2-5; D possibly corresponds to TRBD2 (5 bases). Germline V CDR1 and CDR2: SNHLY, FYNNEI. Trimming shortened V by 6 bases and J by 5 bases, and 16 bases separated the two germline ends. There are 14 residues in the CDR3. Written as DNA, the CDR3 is TGTGCCAGCAGCTGGACGGCGGGCGGTGAGACCCAGTACTTC. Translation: CASSWTAGGETQYF.

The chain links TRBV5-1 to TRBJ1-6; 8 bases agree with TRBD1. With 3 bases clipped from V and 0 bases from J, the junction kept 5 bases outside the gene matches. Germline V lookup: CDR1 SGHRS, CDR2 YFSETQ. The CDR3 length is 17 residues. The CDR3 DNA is TGCGCCAGCAGCTACGACAGGGGAAGCTCCTATAATTCACCCCTCCACTTT. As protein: CASSYDRGSSYNSPLHF.

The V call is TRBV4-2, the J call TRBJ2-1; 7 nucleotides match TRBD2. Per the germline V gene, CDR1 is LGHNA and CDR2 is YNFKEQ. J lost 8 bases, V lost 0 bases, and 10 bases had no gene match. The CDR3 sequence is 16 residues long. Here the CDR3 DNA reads TGTGCCAGCAGCCAAGATCGGGGGACTATTAGCGATGAGCAGTTCTTC. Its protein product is CASSQDRGTISDEQFF.

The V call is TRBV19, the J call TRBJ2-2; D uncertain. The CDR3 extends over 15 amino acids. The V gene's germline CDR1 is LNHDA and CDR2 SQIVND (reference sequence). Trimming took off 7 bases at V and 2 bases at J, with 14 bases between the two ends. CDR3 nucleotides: TGTGCCAGTATCCCTAACCCGGGTAACACCGGGGAGCTGTTTTTT. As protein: CASIPNPGNTGELFF.

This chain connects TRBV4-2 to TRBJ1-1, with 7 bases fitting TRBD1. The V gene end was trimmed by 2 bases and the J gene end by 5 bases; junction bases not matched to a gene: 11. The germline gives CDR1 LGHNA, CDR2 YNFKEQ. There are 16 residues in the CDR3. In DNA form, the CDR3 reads TGTGCCAGCAGCCAACCTCAGGGGGTGGCTCCGACTGAAGCTTTCTTT. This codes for CASSQPQGVAPTEAFF.

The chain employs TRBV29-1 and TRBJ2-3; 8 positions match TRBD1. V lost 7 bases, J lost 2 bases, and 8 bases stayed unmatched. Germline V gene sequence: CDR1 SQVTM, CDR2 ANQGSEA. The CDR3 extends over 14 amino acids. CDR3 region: CSASTGAYTDTQYF. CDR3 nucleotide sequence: TGCAGCGCATCGACAGGGGCCTACACAGATACGCAGTATTTT.

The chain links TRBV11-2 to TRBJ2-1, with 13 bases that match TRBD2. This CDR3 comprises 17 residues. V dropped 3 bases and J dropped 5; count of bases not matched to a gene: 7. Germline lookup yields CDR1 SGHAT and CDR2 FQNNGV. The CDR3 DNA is TGTGCCAGCAGCTTCCGTTTTGGACTAGCGGGGGACAATGAGCAGTTCTTC. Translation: CASSFRFGLAGDNEQFF.

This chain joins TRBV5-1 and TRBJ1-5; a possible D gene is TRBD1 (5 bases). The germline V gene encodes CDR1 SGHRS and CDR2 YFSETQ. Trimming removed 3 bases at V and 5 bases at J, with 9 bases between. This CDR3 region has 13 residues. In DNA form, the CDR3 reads TGCGCCAGCAGCTGGACAACGGATCAGCCCCAGCATTTT. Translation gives CASSWTTDQPQHF.

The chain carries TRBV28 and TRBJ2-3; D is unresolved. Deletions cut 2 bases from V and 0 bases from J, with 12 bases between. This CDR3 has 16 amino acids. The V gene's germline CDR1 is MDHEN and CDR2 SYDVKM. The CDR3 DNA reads TGTGCCAGCAGTTTACCCTCAGACTCTAGCACAGATACGCAGTATTTT. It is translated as CASSLPSDSSTDTQYF.

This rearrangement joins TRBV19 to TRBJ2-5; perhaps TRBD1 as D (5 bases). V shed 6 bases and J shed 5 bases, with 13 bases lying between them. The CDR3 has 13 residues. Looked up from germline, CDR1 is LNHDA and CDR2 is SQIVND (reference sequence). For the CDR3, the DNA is TGTGCCAGTAGGGGAACAGGTGTGGAGACCCAGTACTTC. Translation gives CASRGTGVETQYF. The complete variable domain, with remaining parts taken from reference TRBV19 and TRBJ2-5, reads DGGITQSPKYLFRKEGQNVTLSCEQNLNHDAMYWYRQDPGQGLRLIYYSQIVNDFQKGDIAEGYSVSREKKESFPLTVTSAQKNPTAFYLCASRGTGVETQYFGPGTRLLVL.

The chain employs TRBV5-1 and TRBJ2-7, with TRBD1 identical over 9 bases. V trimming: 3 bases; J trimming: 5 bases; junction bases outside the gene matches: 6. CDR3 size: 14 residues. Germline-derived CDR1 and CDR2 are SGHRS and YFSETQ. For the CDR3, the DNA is TGCGCCAGCAGCTGGGGGACAGGGTCGAACGAGCAGTACTTC. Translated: CASSWGTGSNEQYF.

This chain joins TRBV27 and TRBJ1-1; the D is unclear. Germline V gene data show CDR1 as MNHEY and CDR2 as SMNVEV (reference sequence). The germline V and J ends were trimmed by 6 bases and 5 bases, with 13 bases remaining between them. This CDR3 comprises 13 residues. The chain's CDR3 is CASRLGGWTEAFF. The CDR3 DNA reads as TGTGCCAGCAGGTTGGGAGGTTGGACTGAAGCTTTCTTT.